This TCR beta chain came from a study of blood T cell repertoires in COVID-19. Study at large: PBMCs, B-cell-depleted T cells, or T cells were the source of the cDNA or gDNA that made up the material.

CDR1 is SEHNR and CDR2 is FQNEAQ in the germline V gene (reference sequence). The CDR3 has 11 residues. Trimming took off 5 bases at V and 0 bases at J, with 2 bases between the two ends. Produced via immunoSEQ multiplex PCR; TCRdb's table is partial and in-frame only. In the table there are 120,000 to 150,000 clones, 65% to 90% of which are singletons. The origin of this receptor is a woman aged 50 to 60 in a cohort sampled during active or convalescent COVID-19. The genes are TRBV7-9 and TRBJ2-7; D gene ambiguous. Material for sequencing was peripheral blood. DNA for the CDR3: TGTGCCAGCAGCCGCTCCTACGAGCAGTACTTC. Protein: CASSRSYEQYF.